This entry lists 15 T cell receptor beta chains sequenced from one sample in a study of cytomegalovirus exposure and HLA in healthy donors. The PCR ran on 60 Vbeta and 13 Jbeta primers. The assay was immunoSEQ multiplex PCR, and TCRdb's table has in-frame clones only and misses some. The repertoire holds tens of thousands of clones, with 65% to 90% as singletons. The source material was PBMCs. The source of these receptors is a female donor in good health and CMV-seronegative.

This chain uses TRBV4-1 with TRBJ1-5; the match to TRBD1 covers 9 bases. Unmatched junction bases numbered 10, after V lost 2 bases and J lost 8 bases. Germline lookup yields CDR1 MGHRA and CDR2 YSYEKL. The CDR3 is made up of 16 amino acids. CDR3 sequence: CASSQTTGGTGKPQHF. CDR3 DNA sequence: TGCGCCAGCAGCCAAACTACAGGGGGCACGGGGAAGCCCCAGCATTTT.

The chain has TRBV5-1 and TRBJ1-1; the D gene is possibly TRBD1 (6 bases). Germline CDR1 is SGHRS and CDR2 is YFSETQ. V lost 4 bases and J lost 2, with 15 bases in between. The CDR3 totals 15 residues. CDR3 protein: CASSPRTERNTEAFF. CDR3 in DNA: TGCGCCAGCAGCCCCAGGACAGAGAGAAACACTGAAGCTTTCTTT.

This chain joins TRBV5-1 and TRBJ1-2; the match to TRBD1 covers 9 bases. CDR3 length: 14 amino acids. V dropped 4 bases and J dropped 4; count of bases not matched to a gene: 5. Germline CDR1 and CDR2: SGHRS and YFSETQ. As DNA, the CDR3 is TGCGCCAGCAGCACGGGACAGGGCGTCTATGGCTACACCTTC. Translating gives CASSTGQGVYGYTF.

The chain links TRBV19 to TRBJ2-5, with a possible D match to TRBD2 (5 bases). The J call may be wrong; the DNA end is better matched by TRBJ2-7. Per the germline V gene, CDR1 is LNHDA and CDR2 is SQIVND (reference sequence). The CDR3 has 17 amino acids. CDR3 in amino acids: CASSPTSARGPSYEQYF. The CDR3 DNA is TGTGCCAGTAGTCCCACCTCGGCACGGGGTCCCAGCTACGAGCAGTACTTC.

The rearrangement links TRBV5-6 to TRBJ2-5; 10 positions match TRBD1. The J call may be mistaken, given a closer DNA end match to TRBJ2-7. The CDR3 length is 16 residues. CDR1 is SGHDT and CDR2 is YYEEEE in the germline V gene. Here the CDR3 DNA reads TGTGCCAGCAGCCCCAGAATCCGGGACAGGGGCCACGAGCAGTACTTC. Protein sequence: CASSPRIRDRGHEQYF.

In this sample, this clone turned up a few times. This chain uses TRBV5-1 with TRBJ2-5, with D possibly TRBD1 on 6 matching bases. Germline V gene data show CDR1 as SGHRS and CDR2 as YFSETQ. The V gene lost 7 bases and the J gene lost 6 bases, with 22 bases spanning the gap. This CDR3 has 15 residues. CDR3: CASSTTPGESKTQYF. The CDR3 DNA reads as TGCGCCAGCTCAACAACCCCAGGGGAGTCAAAGACCCAGTACTTC.

This sequence joins TRBV10-2 and TRBJ2-5; the D gene is possibly TRBD2 (5 bases). The J call may not be correct, given that the DNA end is closer to TRBJ2-7. CDR1 is WSHSY and CDR2 is SAAADI in the germline V gene. CDR3 length: 13 amino acids. CDR3 DNA sequence: TGCGCCAGCAGTGTTTTCAAGCGGTACGAGCAGTACTTC. Its translation: CASSVFKRYEQYF.

This chain links TRBV28 with TRBJ2-7, with TRBD2 matching 13 bases. With V trimmed by 6 bases and J by 6 bases, 11 bases remained unmatched. CDR1 and CDR2 (germline): MDHEN, SYDVKM. The length of the CDR3 is 16 residues. CDR3 DNA: TGTGCCAGCAGGGAGGGACTAGCGGGAAGACGGGGCGAGCAGTACTTC. It translates to CASREGLAGRRGEQYF.

The rearrangement links TRBV21-1 to TRBJ2-7; the table's D call TRBD2 went unverified against the DNA. TRBV21-1 constitutes a pseudogene. This CDR3 contains 15 residues. CDR3 sequence: CASSHGTSGSYEQYF. The DNA of the CDR3 is TGTGCCAGCAGCCACGGGACTAGCGGATCCTACGAGCAGTACTTC.

The rearrangement joins TRBV7-2 to TRBJ2-7; TRBD2 agrees at 14 bases. This CDR3 is built from 14 residues. The germline V gene has CDR1 SGHTA and CDR2 FQGNSA. The V segment lost 6 bases and the J segment 6 bases; nucleotides outside the gene matches: 4. The CDR3 reads CASRPGLAGAEQYF. CDR3 bases: TGTGCCAGCAGACCGGGACTAGCGGGAGCCGAGCAGTACTTC. The full variable domain, completed using reference TRBV7-2 and TRBJ2-7, is GAGVSQSPSNKVTEKGKDVELRCDPISGHTALYWYRQSLGQGLEFLIYFQGNSAPDKSGLPSDRFSAERTGGSVSTLTIQRTQQEDSAVYLCASRPGLAGAEQYFGPGTRLTVT.

V is TRBV28 and J is TRBJ2-7; 9 bases agree with TRBD1. The CDR3 is 15 residues long. V lost 7 bases, J lost 5 bases, and 12 bases stayed unmatched. CDR1 is MDHEN and CDR2 is SYDVKM in the germline V gene. The chain's CDR3 is CASISPGQGPHEQYF. The CDR3 DNA follows: TGTGCCAGCATCTCCCCGGGACAGGGACCCCACGAGCAGTACTTC.

The chain uses TRBV9 and TRBJ2-1; D might be TRBD2 (6 bases). Germline assignment: CDR1 SGDLS and CDR2 YYNGEE. The V and J ends lost 0 bases and 2 bases respectively, with 12 bases between them. The CDR3 is 16 amino acids. CDR3 residues: CASSVGGSGAYNEQFF. CDR3 nucleotide sequence: TGTGCCAGCAGCGTAGGAGGTAGCGGAGCCTACAATGAGCAGTTCTTC.

V is TRBV7-2 and J is TRBJ2-5; the match to TRBD2 covers 9 bases. Matching the DNA end better, TRBJ2-7 makes the J call doubtful. Germline V gene lookup returns CDR1 SGHTA and CDR2 FQGNSA. The CDR3 sequence is 17 residues long. Here the CDR3 DNA reads TGTGCCAGCAGCCCACGGGTAGCGGGAGAAAGGCCCTCCGAGCAGTACTTC. Its translation: CASSPRVAGERPSEQYF.

This clone is a singleton in its sample. The chain recombines TRBV7-3 with TRBJ2-5, with D tentatively TRBD2 (6 bases). V lost 2 bases to trimming and J lost 2 bases, with 12 bases between them. The CDR3 is 15 amino acids. Per the germline V gene, CDR1 is SGHTA and CDR2 is FQGTGA. The DNA of the CDR3 is TGTGCCAGCAGCTTAGCGGGGATTGGGCAAGAGACCCAGTACTTC. Protein product: CASSLAGIGQETQYF.

The chain is built from TRBV27 and TRBJ2-5, with D unclear. There are 12 residues in the CDR3. V lost 5 bases and J 1 base, leaving 5 bases between the germline ends. Germline values: CDR1 MNHEY, CDR2 SMNVEV (reference sequence). The CDR3 spells CASSPGQETQYF. CDR3 sequence (DNA): TGTGCCAGCAGTCCGGGCCAAGAGACCCAGTACTTC.